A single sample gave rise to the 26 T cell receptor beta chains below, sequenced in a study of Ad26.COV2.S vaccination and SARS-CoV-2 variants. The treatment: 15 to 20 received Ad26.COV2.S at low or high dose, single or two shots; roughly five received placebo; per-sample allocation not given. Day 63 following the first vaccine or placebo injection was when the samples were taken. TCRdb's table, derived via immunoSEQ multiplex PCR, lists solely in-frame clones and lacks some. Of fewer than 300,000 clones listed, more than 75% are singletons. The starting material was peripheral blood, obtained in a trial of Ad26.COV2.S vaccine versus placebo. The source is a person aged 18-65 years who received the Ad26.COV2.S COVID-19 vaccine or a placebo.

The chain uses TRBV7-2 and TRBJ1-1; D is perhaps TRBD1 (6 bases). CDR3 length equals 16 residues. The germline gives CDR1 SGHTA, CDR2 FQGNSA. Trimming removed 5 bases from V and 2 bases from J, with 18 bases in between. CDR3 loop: CASSPRRGLSNTEAFF. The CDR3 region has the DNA TGTGCCAGCAGCCCCCGCAGGGGACTGTCTAACACTGAAGCTTTCTTT. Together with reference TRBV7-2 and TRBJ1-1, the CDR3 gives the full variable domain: GAGVSQSPSNKVTEKGKDVELRCDPISGHTALYWYRQSLGQGLEFLIYFQGNSAPDKSGLPSDRFSAERTGGSVSTLTIQRTQQEDSAVYLCASSPRRGLSNTEAFFGQGTRLTVV.

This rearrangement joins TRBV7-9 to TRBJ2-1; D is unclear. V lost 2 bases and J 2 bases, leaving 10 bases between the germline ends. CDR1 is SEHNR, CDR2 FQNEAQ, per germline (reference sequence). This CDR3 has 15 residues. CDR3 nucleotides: TGTGCCAGCAGCTTACTCGGTAGTCCCTACAATGAGCAGTTCTTC. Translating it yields CASSLLGSPYNEQFF.

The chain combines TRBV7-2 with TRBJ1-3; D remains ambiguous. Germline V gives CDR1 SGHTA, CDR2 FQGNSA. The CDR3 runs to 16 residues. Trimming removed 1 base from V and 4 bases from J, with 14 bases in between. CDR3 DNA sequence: TGTGCCAGCAGCTTAGGGATCACCTCTTGGGGAAACACCATATATTTT. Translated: CASSLGITSWGNTIYF.

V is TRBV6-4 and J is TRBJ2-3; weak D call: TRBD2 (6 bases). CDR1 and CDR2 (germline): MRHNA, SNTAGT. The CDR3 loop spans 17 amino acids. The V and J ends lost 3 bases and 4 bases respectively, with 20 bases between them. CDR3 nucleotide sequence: TGTGCCAGCAGTGAGGGAGCTGGGGACGGGGGACCAGATACGCAGTATTTT. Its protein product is CASSEGAGDGGPDTQYF.

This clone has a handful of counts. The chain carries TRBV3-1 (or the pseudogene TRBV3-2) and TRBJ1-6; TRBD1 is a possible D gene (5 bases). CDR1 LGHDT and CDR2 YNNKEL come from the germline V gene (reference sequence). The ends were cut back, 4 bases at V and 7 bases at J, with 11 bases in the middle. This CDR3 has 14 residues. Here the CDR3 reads CASSLQGGNSPLHF. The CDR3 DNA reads TGTGCCAGCAGCCTTCAGGGAGGGAATTCACCCCTCCACTTT.

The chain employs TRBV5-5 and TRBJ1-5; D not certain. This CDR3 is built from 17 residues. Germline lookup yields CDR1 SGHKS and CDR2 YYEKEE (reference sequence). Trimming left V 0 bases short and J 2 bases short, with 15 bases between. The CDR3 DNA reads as TGTGCCAGCAGCTTGGCCGTCTCGGGGTCTGGCAATCAGCCCCAGCATTTT. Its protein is CASSLAVSGSGNQPQHF.

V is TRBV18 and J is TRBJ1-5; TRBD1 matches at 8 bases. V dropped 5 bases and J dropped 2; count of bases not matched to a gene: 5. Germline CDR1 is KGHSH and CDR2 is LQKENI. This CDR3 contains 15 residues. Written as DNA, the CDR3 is TGTGCCAGCTCAAAAGGACAGGGCGGCAATCAGCCCCAGCATTTT. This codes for CASSKGQGGNQPQHF.

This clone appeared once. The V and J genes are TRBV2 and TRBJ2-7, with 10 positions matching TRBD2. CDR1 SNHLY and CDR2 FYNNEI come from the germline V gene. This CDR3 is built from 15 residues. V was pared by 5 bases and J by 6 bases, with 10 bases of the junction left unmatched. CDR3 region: CASSLLAGFPGEQYF. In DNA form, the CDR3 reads TGTGCCAGCAGTTTACTAGCGGGATTTCCTGGCGAGCAGTACTTC.

In DNA, the CDR3 is TGTGCCAGCAGCTTAGGGATCACTAGCGGGGGATACGAGCAGTACTTC. The encoded protein is CASSLGITSGGYEQYF. This chain uses TRBV7-8 with TRBJ2-7; 11 nucleotides align to TRBD2. Germline-derived CDR1 and CDR2 are SGHVS and FQNEAQ. After removal of 1 base from V and 4 bases from J, the junction contained 6 bases not matched to a gene. This CDR3 is 16 amino acids long.

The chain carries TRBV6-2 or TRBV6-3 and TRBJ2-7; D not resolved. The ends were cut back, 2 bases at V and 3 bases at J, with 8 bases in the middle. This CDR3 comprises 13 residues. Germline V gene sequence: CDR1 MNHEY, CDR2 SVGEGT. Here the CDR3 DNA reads TGTGCCAGCAGTTACGATGGGGACTACGAGCAGTACTTC. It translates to CASSYDGDYEQYF.

CDR3 nucleotide sequence: TGTGCCAGCAGCCGACTACAGGGGCCCGGGGAGCTGTTTTTT. Its protein is CASSRLQGPGELFF. The J gene is TRBJ2-2, the V gene TRBV5-6; TRBD1 matches 7 bases. This CDR3 contains 14 residues. Trimming removed 4 bases from V and 6 bases from J; junction bases left unmatched: 6. The germline V gene has CDR1 SGHDT and CDR2 YYEEEE.

CDR3 sequence (DNA): TGTGCCTGGAGTGACGGCAGGGGAGCTTTCTTT. Its translation: CAWSDGRGAFF. The chain joins TRBV30 to TRBJ1-1; weak D call: TRBD1 (6 bases). CDR3 length: 11 residues. Germline CDR1 and CDR2: GTSNPN and SVGIG (reference sequence). V was clipped by 1 base and J by 10 bases, with 10 bases between them.

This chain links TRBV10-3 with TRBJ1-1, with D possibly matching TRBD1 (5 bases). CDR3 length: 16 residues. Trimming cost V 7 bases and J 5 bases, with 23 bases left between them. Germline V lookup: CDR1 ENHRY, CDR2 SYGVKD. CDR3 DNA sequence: TGTGCCATCAAGGTGGGAGGGGCTGGGAGAGAAACTGAAGCTTTCTTT. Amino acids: CAIKVGGAGRETEAFF.

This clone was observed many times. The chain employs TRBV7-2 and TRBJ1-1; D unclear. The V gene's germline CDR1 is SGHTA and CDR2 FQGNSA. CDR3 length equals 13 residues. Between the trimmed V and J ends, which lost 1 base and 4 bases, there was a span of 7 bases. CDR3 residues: CASSLEPTTEAFF. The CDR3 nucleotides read TGTGCCAGCAGCTTAGAGCCTACCACTGAAGCTTTCTTT. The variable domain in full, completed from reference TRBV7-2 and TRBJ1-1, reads GAGVSQSPSNKVTEKGKDVELRCDPISGHTALYWYRQSLGQGLEFLIYFQGNSAPDKSGLPSDRFSAERTGGSVSTLTIQRTQQEDSAVYLCASSLEPTTEAFFGQGTRLTVV.

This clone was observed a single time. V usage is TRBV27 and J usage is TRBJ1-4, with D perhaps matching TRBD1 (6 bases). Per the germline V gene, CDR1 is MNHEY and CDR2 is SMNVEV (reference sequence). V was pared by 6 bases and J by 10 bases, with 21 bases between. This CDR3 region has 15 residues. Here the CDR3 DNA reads TGTGCCAGCAGACACACCGGGACAAACTCGGGAAAACTGTTTTTT. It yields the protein CASRHTGTNSGKLFF.

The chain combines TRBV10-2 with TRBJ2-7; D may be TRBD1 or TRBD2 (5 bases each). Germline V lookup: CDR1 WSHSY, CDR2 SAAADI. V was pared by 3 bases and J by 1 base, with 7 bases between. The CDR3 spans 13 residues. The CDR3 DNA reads TGCGCCAGCAGTGATGGGGGTTCCTACGAGCAGTACTTC. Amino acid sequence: CASSDGGSYEQYF.

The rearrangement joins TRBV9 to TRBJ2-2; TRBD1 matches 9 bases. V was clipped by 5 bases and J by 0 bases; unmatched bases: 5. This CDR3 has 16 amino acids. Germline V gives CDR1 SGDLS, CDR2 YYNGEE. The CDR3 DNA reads TGTGCCAGCAGGAGACAGGGGGACGCGAACACCGGGGAGCTGTTTTTT. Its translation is CASRRQGDANTGELFF.

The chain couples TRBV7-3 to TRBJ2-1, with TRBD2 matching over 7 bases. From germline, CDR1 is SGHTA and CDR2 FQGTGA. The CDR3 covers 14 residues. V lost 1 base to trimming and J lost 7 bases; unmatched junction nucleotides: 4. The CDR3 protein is CASSLNGGINEQFF. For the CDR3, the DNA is TGTGCCAGCAGCTTAAACGGGGGGATTAATGAGCAGTTCTTC.

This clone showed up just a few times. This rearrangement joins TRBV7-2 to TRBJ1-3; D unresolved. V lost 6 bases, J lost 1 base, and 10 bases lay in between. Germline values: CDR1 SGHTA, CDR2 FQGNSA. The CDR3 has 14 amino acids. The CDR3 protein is CASRPTRSGNTIYF. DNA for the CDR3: TGTGCCAGCAGACCAACGCGATCTGGAAACACCATATATTTT.

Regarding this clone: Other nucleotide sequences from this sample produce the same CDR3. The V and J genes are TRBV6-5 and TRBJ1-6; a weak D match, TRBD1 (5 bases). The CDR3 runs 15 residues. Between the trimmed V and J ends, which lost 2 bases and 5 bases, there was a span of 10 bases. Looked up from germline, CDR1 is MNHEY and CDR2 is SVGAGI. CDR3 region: CASSYRGGDNSPLHF. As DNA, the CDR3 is TGTGCCAGCAGTTACAGGGGAGGCGATAATTCACCCCTCCACTTT.

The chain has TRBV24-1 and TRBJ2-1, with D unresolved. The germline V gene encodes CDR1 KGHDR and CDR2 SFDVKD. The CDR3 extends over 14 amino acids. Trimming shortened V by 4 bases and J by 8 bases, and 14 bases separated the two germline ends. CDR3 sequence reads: CATSESTSTDEQFF. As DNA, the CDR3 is TGTGCCACCAGTGAGTCGACTTCCACCGATGAGCAGTTCTTC.

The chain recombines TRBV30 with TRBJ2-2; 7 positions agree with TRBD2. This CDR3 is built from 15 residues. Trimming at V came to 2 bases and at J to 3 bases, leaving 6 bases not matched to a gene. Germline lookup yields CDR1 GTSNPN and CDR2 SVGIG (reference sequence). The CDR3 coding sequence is TGTGCCTGGAGTCGTTGGGAGGGTGACACCGGGGAGCTGTTTTTT. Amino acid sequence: CAWSRWEGDTGELFF. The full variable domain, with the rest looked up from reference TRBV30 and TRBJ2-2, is SQTIHQWPATLVQPVGSPLSLECTVEGTSNPNLYWYRQAAGRGLQLLFYSVGIGQISSEVPQNLSASRPQDRQFILSSKKLLLSDSGFYLCAWSRWEGDTGELFFGEGSRLTVL.

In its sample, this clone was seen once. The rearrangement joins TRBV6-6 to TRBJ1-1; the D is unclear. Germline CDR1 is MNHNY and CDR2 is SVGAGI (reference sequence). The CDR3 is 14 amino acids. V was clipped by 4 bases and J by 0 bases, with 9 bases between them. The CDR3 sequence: CASSLGGLNTEAFF. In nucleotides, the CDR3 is TGTGCCAGCAGTTTGGGAGGGCTGAACACTGAAGCTTTCTTT.

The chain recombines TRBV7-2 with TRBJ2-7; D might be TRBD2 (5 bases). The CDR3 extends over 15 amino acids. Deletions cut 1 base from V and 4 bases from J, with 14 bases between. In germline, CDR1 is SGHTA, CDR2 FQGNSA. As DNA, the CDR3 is TGTGCCAGCAGCTTAGGAGGGTCCCTAAGGTACGAGCAGTACTTC. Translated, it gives CASSLGGSLRYEQYF.

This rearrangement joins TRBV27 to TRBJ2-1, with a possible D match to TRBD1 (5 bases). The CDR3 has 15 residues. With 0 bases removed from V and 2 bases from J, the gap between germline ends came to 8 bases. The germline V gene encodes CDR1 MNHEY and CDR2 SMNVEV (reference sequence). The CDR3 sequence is CASSLSGAAYNEQFF. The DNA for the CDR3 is TGTGCCAGCAGTTTATCAGGGGCTGCCTACAATGAGCAGTTCTTC.

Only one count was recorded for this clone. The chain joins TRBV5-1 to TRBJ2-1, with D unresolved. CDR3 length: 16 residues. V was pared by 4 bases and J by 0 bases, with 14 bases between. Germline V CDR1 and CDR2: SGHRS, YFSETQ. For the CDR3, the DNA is TGCGCCAGCAGCCCAGGACCGATGAGCTCCTACAATGAGCAGTTCTTC. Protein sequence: CASSPGPMSSYNEQFF.